This paragraph covers one T cell receptor beta chain sequence. Its antigen is still unknown. Deep-level running was used for the assay. The table came from immunoSEQ multiplex PCR; TCRdb's copy has only in-frame clones and leaves some out. The table records 2 million to 2.5 million clones, around 92% of them present only once. This record comes from a study of shared clonotypes between healthy human individuals. At the level of the study: CD4 naive cells filled three plates per donor, CD4 memory three, CD8 naive two and CD8 memory one. Study-wide results and limits: The authors expected sequencing depth to affect clonotype sharing among donors.

V was shortened by 0 bases and J by 12 bases, with 9 bases between the two germline ends. The germline V gene encodes CDR1 DFQATT and CDR2 SNEGSKA (reference sequence). There are 11 residues in the CDR3. This receptor was obtained from a man between 18 and 35 years old in good health. Some clones in this sample may be carry-over from other donors' samples. What was sequenced was naive CD4+ T cells from PBMCs. The subset here: CD45RA+ positively selected. This chain joins TRBV20-1 and TRBJ2-1; D call uncertain. CDR3 bases: TGCAGTGCTAGAGATATACCACGGCAGTTCTTC. It yields the protein CSARDIPRQFF.